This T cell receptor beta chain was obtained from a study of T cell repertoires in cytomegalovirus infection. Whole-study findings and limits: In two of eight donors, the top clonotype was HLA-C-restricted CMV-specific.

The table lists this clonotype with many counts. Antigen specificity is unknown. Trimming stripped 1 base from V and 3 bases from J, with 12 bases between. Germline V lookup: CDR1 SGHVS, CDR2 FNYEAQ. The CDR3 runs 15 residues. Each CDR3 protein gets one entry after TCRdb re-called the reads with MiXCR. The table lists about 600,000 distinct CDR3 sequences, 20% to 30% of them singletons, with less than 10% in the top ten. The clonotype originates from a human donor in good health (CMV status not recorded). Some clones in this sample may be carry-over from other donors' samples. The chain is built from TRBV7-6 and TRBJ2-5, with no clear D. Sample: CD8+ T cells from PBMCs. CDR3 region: CASSLELPAKETQYF. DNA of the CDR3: TGTGCCAGCAGCTTAGAGCTGCCTGCCAAAGAGACCCAGTACTTC.